Reported below is one T cell receptor (beta chain). What it binds is unknown. An end of the junction differs from the germline gene, which may be a read error. The use of a sample-barcoded 5' primer and a J-beta primer mix characterized a second PCR of roughly 6 to 11 cycles. Each CDR3 protein gets one entry after TCRdb re-called the 5' RACE reads with MiXCR. The sample shows some 880,000 distinct CDR3 sequences, around 36% of them seen only once. Germline V lookup: CDR1 SGHRS, CDR2 YFSETQ. The CDR3 runs to 16 residues. The data originate from a study of blood T cells in healthy people across ages. General study points: Across the age range, TCR beta diversity per million T cells fell in a roughly linear way.

This chain links TRBV5-1 with TRBJ2-3, with D perhaps TRBD1 or TRBD2 (5 bases each). The specimen was blood. The origin of this receptor is a young man in good health. CDR3 protein: CAGSLGPPGRTDTQYF. DNA of the CDR3: TGCGCCGGCAGCTTGGGACCCCCCGGGCGCACAGATACGCAGTATTTT.